A selection of T cell receptor beta chains follows, all from one sample in a study of shared clonotypes between healthy human individuals. Sequenced by immunoSEQ multiplex PCR; TCRdb stores in-frame clones only, minus some. The sample lists about 2.4 million clones; approximately 93% were seen once. Specimen: naive CD4+ T cells from PBMCs. The source of these receptors is a man aged 18 to 30 in good health. Some clones in this sample may be carry-over from other donors' samples. The CDR3 runs from the conserved cysteine through the conserved F or W. A D gene is named only where the DNA matches it firmly. Rows may omit the clone size; those that give it use once, few, many or a size class.

TRBV7-9,TRBJ1-1,-,TRBD1,CASSLIQGPIREAFF,TGTGCCAGCAGCCTTATACAGGGGCCCATCCGTGAAGCTTTCTTT
TRBV7-3,TRBJ2-2,-,-,CASSLDNYSGELFF,TGTGCCAGCAGCTTAGACAATTATTCCGGGGAGCTGTTTTTT
TRBV28,TRBJ1-3,-,TRBD1,CASRDSRSGNTIYF,TGTGCCAGTAGGGACAGCCGCTCTGGAAACACCATATATTTT
TRBV7-9,TRBJ1-1,-,-,CASSYGGRVEAFF,TGTGCCAGCAGCTACGGGGGAAGGGTTGAAGCTTTCTTT
TRBV7-7,TRBJ2-6,-,-,CASSLDSGANVLTF,TGTGCCAGCAGCTTAGACTCTGGGGCCAACGTCCTGACTTTC
TRBV10-1,TRBJ1-2,-,-,CASRFRQVYGYTF,TGCGCCAGCAGGTTTCGGCAAGTCTATGGCTACACCTTC
TRBV28,TRBJ2-7,-,TRBD1,CASSLARTSGTGFVYEQYF,TGTGCCAGCAGTTTGGCTAGGACATCCGGGACAGGGTTTGTATACGAGCAGTACTTC
TRBV29-1,TRBJ2-3,-,TRBD2,CSVPTSGGSDTQYF,TGCAGCGTCCCGACTAGCGGCGGGTCAGATACGCAGTATTTT
TRBV5-1,TRBJ1-5,-,-,CASSSQGGNQPQHF,TGCGCCAGCAGCTCCCAGGGTGGCAATCAGCCCCAGCATTTT
TRBV29-1,TRBJ2-3,-,-,CSVEALPWRGDTQYF,TGCAGCGTTGAAGCCCTACCCTGGAGGGGGGATACGCAGTATTTT
TRBV11-1,TRBJ2-7,once,-,CASTLITTGTYEQYF,TGTGCCAGCACCCTAATTACGACGGGGACCTACGAGCAGTACTTC
TRBV10-3,TRBJ1-3,-,-,CATTPGVGPGNTIYF,TGTGCCACGACCCCAGGGGTCGGCCCTGGAAACACCATATATTTT
TRBV5-1,TRBJ2-2,-,-,CASSLMGAPGTGELFF,TGCGCCAGCAGCTTGATGGGGGCCCCGGGCACCGGGGAGCTGTTTTTT
TRBV9,TRBJ2-7,-,-,CASSPQEGSQYEQYF,TGTGCCAGCAGCCCCCAGGAGGGGAGTCAGTACGAGCAGTACTTC
TRBV6-6,TRBJ1-5,-,-,CASSYSPSQPQHF,TGTGCCAGCAGTTATTCCCCCAGTCAGCCCCAGCATTTT
TRBV6-1,TRBJ2-5,once,TRBD2,CASSELAGVAETQYF,TGTGCCAGCAGTGAACTAGCGGGAGTTGCAGAGACCCAGTACTTC
TRBV5-1,TRBJ1-2,-,-,CASSLGGAGYGYTF,TGCGCCAGCAGCTTGGGTGGGGCTGGTTATGGCTACACCTTC
TRBV25-1,TRBJ2-5,-,-,CASKPRLGRGDTQYF,TGTGCCAGCAAACCTCGGTTGGGCAGGGGAGATACCCAGTACTTC
TRBV11-2,TRBJ1-1,-,-,CASSPGGGRAFF,TGTGCCAGCAGCCCAGGCGGGGGGAGAGCTTTCTTT
TRBV7-9,TRBJ2-3,-,TRBD2,CASSPGTSGATDTQYF,TGTGCCAGCAGCCCCGGGACTAGCGGAGCGACAGATACGCAGTATTTT
TRBV29-1,TRBJ2-7,few,-,CSAGGGEQYF,TGCAGCGCTGGTGGCGGCGAGCAGTACTTC
TRBV7-8,TRBJ2-2,once,TRBD2,CASSFDLAGVAGELFF,TGTGCCAGCAGCTTTGACCTAGCGGGAGTAGCCGGGGAGCTGTTTTTT
TRBV5-4,TRBJ1-4,few,TRBD1,CASSLQGALDEKLFF,TGTGCCAGCAGCCTCCAGGGGGCACTCGATGAAAAACTGTTTTTT
TRBV5-1,TRBJ1-5,-,TRBD1,CASSDGTVSDQPQHF,TGCGCCAGCAGCGACGGGACAGTGTCGGATCAGCCCCAGCATTTT
TRBV7-9,TRBJ1-4,-,-,CASSAPGSEKLFF,TGTGCCAGCAGCGCCCCCGGGAGCGAAAAACTGTTTTTT
TRBV18,TRBJ1-2,-,-,CASSPISTDNYGYTF,TGTGCCAGCTCACCAATTAGCACAGACAACTATGGCTACACCTTC
TRBV18,TRBJ2-7,-,TRBD1,CASSLPGQGFHEQYF,TGTGCCAGCTCACTACCGGGACAGGGGTTCCACGAGCAGTACTTC
TRBV5-1,TRBJ2-7,-,-,CASRTLSSSSYEQYF,TGCGCCAGCAGGACGTTGAGTTCGTCCTCCTACGAGCAGTACTTC
TRBV7-2,TRBJ1-4,-,TRBD1,CASSLRTGGREKLFF,TGTGCCAGCAGCTTGAGGACAGGGGGCAGGGAAAAACTGTTTTTT
TRBV7-2,TRBJ1-2,once,TRBD1,CASSSPPGQGIPNYGYTF,TGTGCCAGCAGCTCACCACCGGGACAGGGAATTCCTAACTATGGCTACACCTTC
TRBV28,TRBJ1-2,-,-,CASSNWGEAGRNYGYTF,TGTGCCAGCAGTAATTGGGGCGAGGCGGGGAGAAACTATGGCTACACCTTC
TRBV10-3,TRBJ2-3,-,-,CAVGDTQYF,TGTGCCGTGGGAGATACGCAGTATTTT
TRBV9,TRBJ2-3,-,TRBD2,CASSVLAGGRFSDTQYF,TGTGCCAGCAGCGTTCTAGCGGGAGGGCGGTTCTCAGATACGCAGTATTTT
TRBV28,TRBJ1-2,-,-,CVTEGNYGYTF,TGTGTCACTGAAGGAAACTATGGCTACACCTTC
TRBV30,TRBJ1-6,-,-,CAWSVGSSYNSPLHF,TGTGCCTGGAGTGTTGGGAGCTCCTATAATTCACCCCTCCACTTT
TRBV28,TRBJ1-2,-,-,CASSSALGRTAFNYGYTF,TGTGCCAGCAGCTCAGCGCTTGGTAGGACAGCGTTTAACTATGGCTACACCTTC
TRBV5-4,TRBJ2-7,-,-,CASSLAQGYEQYF,TGTGCCAGCAGCTTGGCGCAGGGGTACGAGCAGTACTTC
TRBV29-1,TRBJ2-3,-,-,CSVVWGSSSTDTQYF,TGCAGCGTTGTCTGGGGGAGTAGTAGCACAGATACGCAGTATTTT
TRBV19,TRBJ2-5,-,-,CARSEETQYF,TGTGCCAGATCAGAGGAGACCCAGTACTTC
TRBV7-9,TRBJ2-5,-,-,CASSLRAGETQYF,TGTGCCAGCAGCTTAAGAGCGGGCGAGACCCAGTACTTC
TRBV28,TRBJ2-7,-,-,CASSLRGSDEQYF,TGTGCCAGCAGTCTCAGGGGTTCAGACGAGCAGTACTTC
TRBV19,TRBJ2-1,-,TRBD2,CASSRTSGSVYEQFF,TGTGCCAGTAGTAGGACTAGCGGGAGTGTCTATGAGCAGTTCTTC
TRBV29-1,TRBJ1-3,-,-,CSVAGSSGNTIYF,TGCAGCGTTGCTGGGAGCTCTGGAAACACCATATATTTT
TRBV29-1,TRBJ2-3,-,-,CSVDDPTGRDTQYF,TGCAGCGTTGACGATCCGACTGGACGAGATACGCAGTATTTT
TRBV7-2,TRBJ2-2,-,TRBD2,CASTPGTSGSVDTGELFF,TGTGCCAGCACCCCCGGGACTAGCGGATCTGTCGACACCGGGGAGCTGTTTTTT
TRBV5-4,TRBJ2-1,-,TRBD2,CASSRRGLAGGPYNEQFF,TGTGCCAGCAGCCGAAGGGGACTAGCGGGAGGTCCGTACAATGAGCAGTTCTTC
TRBV9,TRBJ2-7,-,-,CASSVAPSWDGAYEQYF,TGTGCCAGCAGCGTAGCACCTTCGTGGGACGGGGCCTACGAGCAGTACTTC
TRBV5-1,TRBJ2-1,-,TRBD2,CASRRAGGYNEQFF,TGCGCCAGCAGAAGGGCGGGAGGGTACAATGAGCAGTTCTTC
TRBV5-4,TRBJ1-1,-,-,CASSLALGNTEAFF,TGTGCCAGCAGCTTGGCCCTAGGGAACACTGAAGCTTTCTTT
TRBV7-8,TRBJ1-2,-,-,CASSLGGGSGYTF,TGTGCCAGCAGCTTAGGAGGGGGGAGTGGCTACACCTTC